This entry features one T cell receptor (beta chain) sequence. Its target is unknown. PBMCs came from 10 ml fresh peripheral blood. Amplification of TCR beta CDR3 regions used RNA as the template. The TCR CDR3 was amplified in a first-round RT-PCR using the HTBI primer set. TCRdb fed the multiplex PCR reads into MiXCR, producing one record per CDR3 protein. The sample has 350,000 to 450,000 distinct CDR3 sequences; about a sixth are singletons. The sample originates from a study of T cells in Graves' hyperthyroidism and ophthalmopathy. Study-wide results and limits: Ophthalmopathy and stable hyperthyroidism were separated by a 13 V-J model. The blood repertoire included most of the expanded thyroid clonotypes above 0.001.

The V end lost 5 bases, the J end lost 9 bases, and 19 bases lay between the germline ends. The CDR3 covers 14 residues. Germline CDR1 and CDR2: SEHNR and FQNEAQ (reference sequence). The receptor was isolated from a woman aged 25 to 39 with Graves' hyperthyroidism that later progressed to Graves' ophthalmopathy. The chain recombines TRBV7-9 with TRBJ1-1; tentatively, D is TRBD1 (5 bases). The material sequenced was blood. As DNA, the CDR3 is TGTGCCAGCAGCCCGGGGGAGGACAACAGTAAAGCTTTCTTT. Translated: CASSPGEDNSKAFF.